These 31 T cell receptor beta chains came from one sample sequenced in a study of blood T cell repertoires in COVID-19. TCRdb's table, derived via immunoSEQ multiplex PCR, lists solely in-frame clones and lacks some. This table has about 250,000 clones, roughly 88% appearing once. Sequencing was done on a sample of peripheral blood. All receptors come from a woman in her twenties or thirties with acute or convalescent COVID-19.

This clone was detected only once. The gene calls are TRBV15 and TRBJ2-1; 8 bases map to TRBD1. Germline CDR1 LNHNV, CDR2 YYDKDF (reference sequence). With V trimmed by 0 bases and J by 6 bases, 4 bases remained unmatched. The CDR3 length is 15 residues. The CDR3 loop reads CATSRERTGINEQFF. CDR3 in DNA: TGTGCCACCAGCAGAGAAAGGACAGGGATCAATGAGCAGTTCTTC.

This chain links TRBV12-3 or TRBV12-4 with TRBJ1-1, with TRBD1 matching over 11 bases. The length of the CDR3 is 13 residues. V was clipped by 3 bases and J by 11 bases; unmatched bases: 5. The CDR3 DNA is TGTGCCAGCAGTTTCTGGACAGGGGGCAGGGCTTTCTTT. It yields the protein CASSFWTGGRAFF.

J is TRBJ2-2 and V is TRBV5-6; D gene unclear. Per germline, CDR1 SGHDT and CDR2 YYEEEE. This CDR3 comprises 15 residues. The ends were cut back, 1 base at V and 9 bases at J, with 16 bases in the middle. CDR3 loop: CASSLMLATDRELFF. In DNA form, the CDR3 reads TGTGCCAGCAGCTTGATGTTGGCTACAGACCGGGAGCTGTTTTTT.

This rearrangement joins TRBV6-6 to TRBJ2-1; 10 bases are a match to TRBD2. V shed 6 bases, J shed 10 bases, and the junction held 12 bases outside the gene matches. The CDR3 spans 15 residues. From germline, CDR1 is MNHNY and CDR2 SVGAGI (reference sequence). This CDR3 reads CASRVGASGSWEQFF. For the CDR3, the DNA is TGTGCCAGCAGGGTTGGCGCTAGCGGGAGTTGGGAGCAGTTCTTC.

The CDR3 region has the DNA TGTGCCAGCCAGCGACGGAACACTGAAGCTTTCTTT. This sequence encodes CASQRRNTEAFF. This chain joins TRBV27 and TRBJ1-1; D gene unclear. Germline-derived CDR1 and CDR2 are MNHEY and SMNVEV (reference sequence). This CDR3 has 12 residues. V was clipped by 8 bases and J by 1 base, with 8 bases between them.

This clone was seen just once. V and J are TRBV19 and TRBJ2-3; 9 bases line up with TRBD2. The CDR3 totals 15 residues. With 3 bases clipped from V and 3 bases from J, the junction kept 4 bases outside the gene matches. The germline V gene has CDR1 LNHDA and CDR2 SQIVND (reference sequence). This CDR3 reads CASSISSGRTDTQYF. In DNA, the CDR3 is TGTGCCAGTAGTATCAGTAGCGGGAGAACAGATACGCAGTATTTT.

The chain links TRBV11-2 to TRBJ1-4, with 7 bases matching TRBD1. This CDR3 is 16 amino acids long. V was pared by 5 bases and J by 0 bases, with 6 bases of the junction left unmatched. Germline CDR1 reads SGHAT; CDR2 reads FQNNGV. The CDR3 sequence is CASSAGQIATNEKLFF. The CDR3 DNA reads as TGTGCCAGCAGCGCGGGACAGATTGCAACTAATGAAAAACTGTTTTTT.

V is TRBV7-9 and J is TRBJ2-7, with D tentatively TRBD2 (7 bases). The CDR3 runs to 13 residues. CDR1 and CDR2 (germline): SEHNR, FQNEAQ (reference sequence). With 5 bases removed from V and 3 bases from J, the gap between germline ends came to 11 bases. In DNA, the CDR3 is TGTGCCAGCAGCCCAGGGGACTACTACGAGCAGTACTTC. This codes for CASSPGDYYEQYF.

The V gene is TRBV5-8, the J gene TRBJ2-1, with 13 bases lining up with TRBD2. The CDR3 extends over 19 amino acids. The germline gives CDR1 SGHTS, CDR2 YDEGEE. V gave up 1 base and J gave up 0 bases; unmatched junction bases: 7. CDR3 region: CASSLFGTSGDSSYNEQFF. The CDR3 bases are TGTGCCAGCAGCTTGTTCGGGACTAGCGGGGACAGCTCCTACAATGAGCAGTTCTTC.

This rearrangement joins TRBV7-9 to TRBJ1-6, with D perhaps matching TRBD1 (5 bases). Germline-derived CDR1 and CDR2 are SEHNR and FQNEAQ (reference sequence). V was shortened by 5 bases and J by 3 bases, with 14 bases between the two germline ends. CDR3 length: 16 amino acids. CDR3: CASSDSTQGYNSPLHF. Here the CDR3 DNA reads TGTGCCAGCAGCGATAGTACTCAGGGCTATAATTCACCCCTCCACTTT.

With regard to this clone: The sample contains more than one DNA sequence encoding this CDR3. V usage is TRBV27 and J usage is TRBJ2-1; D call uncertain. CDR3 length: 13 residues. V was clipped by 5 bases and J by 0 bases, with 5 bases between them. The germline V gene encodes CDR1 MNHEY and CDR2 SMNVEV (reference sequence). The CDR3 loop is CASSLSSYNEQFF. CDR3 nucleotide sequence: TGTGCCAGCAGTCTTAGCTCCTACAATGAGCAGTTCTTC.

This clone was detected only a few times. The rearrangement uses TRBV12-3 or TRBV12-4 and TRBJ1-2; D unclear. V lost 2 bases to trimming and J lost 8 bases, with 12 bases between them. The CDR3 is 13 residues long. The CDR3 protein is CASSLTRDRGYTF. The CDR3 nucleotides are TGTGCCAGCAGTTTAACGAGGGATCGGGGCTACACCTTC.

V usage is TRBV7-2 and J usage is TRBJ2-1; 11 bases are shared with TRBD2. Germline CDR1 reads SGHTA; CDR2 reads FQGNSA. The CDR3 totals 16 residues. The V segment lost 4 bases and the J segment 8 bases; nucleotides outside the gene matches: 10. The CDR3 spells CASSSRIAGGGDEQFF. In DNA form, the CDR3 reads TGTGCCAGCAGCTCGCGCATAGCGGGAGGGGGGGATGAGCAGTTCTTC.

The chain recombines TRBV29-1 with TRBJ1-1; D is perhaps TRBD1 (6 bases). Germline loops: CDR1 SQVTM, CDR2 ANQGSEA. CDR3 length: 14 residues. The germline V and J ends were trimmed by 3 bases and 4 bases, with 15 bases remaining between them. Here the CDR3 reads CSVDLQGLGTEAFF. Here the CDR3 DNA reads TGCAGCGTTGATCTTCAGGGGCTGGGCACTGAAGCTTTCTTT.

The chain couples TRBV30 to TRBJ2-7, with a possible D match to TRBD1 (5 bases). Germline CDR1 and CDR2: GTSNPN and SVGIG (reference sequence). The V gene lost 3 bases and the J gene lost 1 base, with 10 bases spanning the gap. CDR3 length: 13 residues. CDR3 coding DNA: TGTGCCTGGAGAAAAGGGGCATCCTACGAGCAGTACTTC. It translates to CAWRKGASYEQYF.

The chain links TRBV14 to TRBJ2-3; D unresolved. The germline V and J ends were trimmed by 5 bases and 8 bases, with 8 bases remaining between them. Germline V lookup: CDR1 SGHDN, CDR2 FVKESK. This CDR3 is built from 11 residues. In nucleotides, the CDR3 is TGTGCCAGCAGCTGTTTTCTTACGCAGTATTTT. It is translated as CASSCFLTQYF.

J is TRBJ1-1 and V is TRBV27; TRBD1 agrees at 8 bases. The CDR3 extends over 18 amino acids. Unmatched junction bases numbered 17, after V lost 5 bases and J lost 3 bases. Germline CDR1 MNHEY, CDR2 SMNVEV (reference sequence). This CDR3 reads CASSPIGTGIKGDTEAFF. DNA for the CDR3: TGTGCCAGCAGTCCCATTGGGACAGGTATTAAGGGGGACACTGAAGCTTTCTTT.

In the case of this clone: One end of the junction is discordant with germline, which a read error may explain. This chain links TRBV18 with TRBJ1-1; D call uncertain. CDR1 KGHSH and CDR2 LQKENI come from the germline V gene. The CDR3 runs to 13 residues. The CDR3 spells CASSPQQNTEAFF. The CDR3 DNA follows: TGTGCCAGCTCGCCACAGCAGAACACTGAAGCTTTCTTT.

CDR3 sequence (DNA): TGTGCCCATGGAGCGGAAGGCCGAGAGCAGTTCTTC. Translating it yields CAHGAEGREQFF. The rearrangement links TRBV7-9 to TRBJ2-1, with D maybe TRBD2 (5 bases). CDR3 length: 12 residues. The V and J ends lost 11 bases and 10 bases respectively, with 18 bases between them. Germline loops: CDR1 SEHNR, CDR2 FQNEAQ (reference sequence).

This clone was found once. The V call is TRBV4-3, the J call TRBJ2-7, with 8 positions matching TRBD1. CDR1 and CDR2 from the germline V gene are LGHNA and YSLEER. V trimming: 1 base; J trimming: 0 bases; junction bases outside the gene matches: 8. The CDR3 runs 17 residues. The CDR3 protein is CASSQGAGTGNSYEQYF. The CDR3 nucleotides read TGCGCCAGCAGCCAAGGGGCCGGGACAGGAAACTCCTACGAGCAGTACTTC.

The chain combines TRBV9 with TRBJ2-5, with TRBD2 matching over 10 bases. The CDR3 length is 15 residues. Losses at the gene ends were 0 bases for V and 5 bases for J; bases not matched to a gene: 4. Germline V CDR1 and CDR2: SGDLS, YYNGEE. This CDR3 reads CASSVASGRGETQYF. DNA of the CDR3: TGTGCCAGCAGCGTAGCTAGCGGGAGAGGTGAGACCCAGTACTTC. The entire variable domain, with the rest obtained from reference TRBV9 and TRBJ2-5, is as follows: DSGVTQTPKHLITATGQRVTLRCSPRSGDLSVYWYQQSLDQGLQFLIQYYNGEERAKGNILERFSAQQFPDLHSELNLSSLELGDSALYFCASSVASGRGETQYFGPGTRLLVL.

The chain recombines TRBV5-1 with TRBJ2-1; 10 positions agree with TRBD2. CDR1 and CDR2 (germline): SGHRS, YFSETQ. V lost 4 bases, J lost 15 bases, and 4 bases stayed unmatched. The CDR3 has 11 residues. As DNA, the CDR3 is TGCGCCAGCAGCCTAGCGGGAGTGGGGTTCTTC. Translating it yields CASSLAGVGFF.

This clone has only one observation. The chain recombines TRBV30 with TRBJ1-5; 7 nucleotides match TRBD1. Trimming removed 0 bases from V and 4 bases from J; junction bases left unmatched: 6. The V gene's germline CDR1 is GTSNPN and CDR2 SVGIG (reference sequence). This CDR3 comprises 15 residues. The DNA for the CDR3 is TGTGCCTGGAGTGTACAGGCAGGGGGGAATCAGCCCCAGCATTTT. This translates into CAWSVQAGGNQPQHF. The entire variable domain, with the rest obtained from reference TRBV30 and TRBJ1-5, is as follows: SQTIHQWPATLVQPVGSPLSLECTVEGTSNPNLYWYRQAAGRGLQLLFYSVGIGQISSEVPQNLSASRPQDRQFILSSKKLLLSDSGFYLCAWSVQAGGNQPQHFGDGTRLSIL.

The chain employs TRBV21-1 and TRBJ1-3. TRBV21-1 is listed as a pseudogene. This CDR3 has 13 residues. In DNA form, the CDR3 reads TGTGCCAGTCGAGGGTGGGCTGGAAACACCATATATTTT. It specifies CASRGWAGNTIYF.

The J gene is TRBJ1-2, the V gene TRBV6-2 or TRBV6-3, with TRBD1 matching 7 bases. This CDR3 has 13 residues. Germline V lookup: CDR1 MNHEY, CDR2 SVGEGT. With 4 bases clipped from V and 5 bases from J, the junction kept 4 bases outside the gene matches. The DNA for the CDR3 is TGTGCCAGCAGTTGGACAGGAACATATGGCTACACCTTC. The encoded protein is CASSWTGTYGYTF.

This chain links TRBV30 with TRBJ2-1, with TRBD2 identical over 11 bases. J gave up 4 bases and V 2 bases, and 7 bases lay outside the gene matches. The CDR3 has 16 amino acids. CDR1 is GTSNPN, CDR2 SVGIG, per germline (reference sequence). CDR3 DNA: TGTGCCTGGAGTCCGGGACTAGCGGCTGGGTACAATGAGCAGTTCTTC. This gives the protein CAWSPGLAAGYNEQFF.

The V gene is TRBV30, the J gene TRBJ1-1; possible D gene TRBD1, 5 bases. This CDR3 comprises 12 residues. CDR1 and CDR2 from the germline V gene are GTSNPN and SVGIG (reference sequence). V was trimmed by 5 bases and J by 1 base, leaving 8 bases between them. This CDR3 reads CAWRTRNTEAFF. CDR3 sequence (DNA): TGTGCCTGGCGGACACGGAACACTGAAGCTTTCTTT.

The chain couples TRBV12-5 to TRBJ1-5; unclear D gene. Trimming removed 6 bases at V and 1 base at J, with 25 bases between. This CDR3 has 19 residues. Germline CDR1 LGHNT, CDR2 FRNRAP. CDR3 nucleotides: TGTGCTAGTGGCCAAAATATCGGAGGGTCCATTTCCAGCAATCAGCCCCAGCATTTT. Amino acid sequence: CASGQNIGGSISSNQPQHF.

Comments on this clone: Germline and junction disagree at one end, which may indicate a read error. The chain couples TRBV3-1 (or the pseudogene TRBV3-2) to TRBJ2-7; TRBD2 might be the D (6 bases). CDR3 length: 15 amino acids. Per the germline V gene, CDR1 is LGHDT and CDR2 is YNNKEL (reference sequence). CDR3 DNA: TGTGCCAGCAGGCAAGGGGAACTAGCATCCTACGAGCAGTACTTC. This sequence encodes CASRQGELASYEQYF.

The chain is built from TRBV7-2 and TRBJ2-3, with a tentative D call TRBD2 (5 bases). The CDR3 has 16 amino acids. Trimming cost V 4 bases and J 0 bases, with 14 bases left between them. Germline lookup yields CDR1 SGHTA and CDR2 FQGNSA. The CDR3 region is CASSSWTRISTDTQYF. CDR3 DNA sequence: TGTGCCAGCAGCTCTTGGACTCGGATTAGCACAGATACGCAGTATTTT. The variable domain in full, with the rest retrieved from reference TRBV7-2 and TRBJ2-3, is GAGVSQSPSNKVTEKGKDVELRCDPISGHTALYWYRQSLGQGLEFLIYFQGNSAPDKSGLPSDRFSAERTGGSVSTLTIQRTQQEDSAVYLCASSSWTRISTDTQYFGPGTRLTVL.

The V call is TRBV9, the J call TRBJ2-3; D is perhaps TRBD2 (6 bases). The V gene's germline CDR1 is SGDLS and CDR2 YYNGEE. V lost 3 bases, J lost 5 bases, and 19 bases lay in between. CDR3 length: 16 amino acids. The CDR3 spells CASSEEGLGIQDTQYF. CDR3 nucleotide sequence: TGTGCCAGCAGCGAAGAGGGACTTGGGATACAAGATACGCAGTATTTT.